This T cell receptor beta chain stems from a study of cytomegalovirus exposure and HLA in healthy donors. Study-level findings and limits: TCR beta chain V- and J-gene trimming was linked, in a later analysis, to a missense variant in DCLRE1C.

A remark on this clone: Antigen: not known.

Primers included in the PCR were 60 Vbeta and 13 Jbeta primers. The repertoire was sequenced with immunoSEQ multiplex PCR; TCRdb's copy has only in-frame clones and lacks some. The sample includes more than 95,000 clones, about 77% of them seen just once. The material sequenced was PBMCs. The clonotype was recovered from a woman younger than 30 in good health and CMV-seropositive.

The chain's CDR3 is CASSTPGLSTDTQYF. In DNA, the CDR3 is TGTGCCAGCAGCACTCCGGGACTTAGCACAGATACGCAGTATTTT. The genes are TRBV11-2 and TRBJ2-3; a weak D match, TRBD2 (6 bases). Trimming pared 5 bases from V and 0 bases from J, leaving 12 bases between. The germline V gene encodes CDR1 SGHAT and CDR2 FQNNGV. This CDR3 has 15 amino acids.